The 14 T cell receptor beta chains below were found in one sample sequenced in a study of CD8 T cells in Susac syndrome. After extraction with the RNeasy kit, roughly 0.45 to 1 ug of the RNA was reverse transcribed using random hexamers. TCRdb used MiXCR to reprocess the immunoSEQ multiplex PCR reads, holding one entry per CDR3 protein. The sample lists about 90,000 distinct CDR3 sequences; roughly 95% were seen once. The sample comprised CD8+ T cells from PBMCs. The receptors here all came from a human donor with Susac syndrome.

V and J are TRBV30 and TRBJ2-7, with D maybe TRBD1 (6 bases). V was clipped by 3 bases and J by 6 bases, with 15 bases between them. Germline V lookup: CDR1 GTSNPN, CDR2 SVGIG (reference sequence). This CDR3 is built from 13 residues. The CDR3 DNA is TGTGCCTGGAGCGCCGGGACAAAAGGCGAGCAGTACTTC. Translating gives CAWSAGTKGEQYF.

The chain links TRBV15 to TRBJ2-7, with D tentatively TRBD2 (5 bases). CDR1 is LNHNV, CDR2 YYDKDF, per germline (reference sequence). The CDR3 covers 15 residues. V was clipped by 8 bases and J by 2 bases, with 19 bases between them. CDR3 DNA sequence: TGTGCCACCTCGGCGGGCTCGACTTCAACCTACGAGCAGTACTTC. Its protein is CATSAGSTSTYEQYF.

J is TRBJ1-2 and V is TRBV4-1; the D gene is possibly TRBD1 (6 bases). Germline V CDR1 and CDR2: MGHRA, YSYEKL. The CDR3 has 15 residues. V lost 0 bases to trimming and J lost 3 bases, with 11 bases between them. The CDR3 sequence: CASSQEQDRYYGYTF. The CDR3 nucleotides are TGCGCCAGCAGCCAAGAGCAAGACAGGTACTATGGCTACACCTTC.

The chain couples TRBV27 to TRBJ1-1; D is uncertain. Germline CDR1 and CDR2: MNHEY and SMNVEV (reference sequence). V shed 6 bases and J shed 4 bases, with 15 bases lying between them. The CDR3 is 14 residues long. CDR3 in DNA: TGTGCCAGCAGCATGATAGGTGTCGGCACTGAAGCTTTCTTT. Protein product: CASSMIGVGTEAFF.

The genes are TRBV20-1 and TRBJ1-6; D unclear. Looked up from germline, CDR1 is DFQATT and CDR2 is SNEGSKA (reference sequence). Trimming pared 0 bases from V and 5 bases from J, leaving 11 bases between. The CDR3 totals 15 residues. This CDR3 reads CSARDGDINNSPLHF. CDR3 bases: TGCAGTGCTAGAGATGGGGATATTAATAATTCACCCCTCCACTTT.

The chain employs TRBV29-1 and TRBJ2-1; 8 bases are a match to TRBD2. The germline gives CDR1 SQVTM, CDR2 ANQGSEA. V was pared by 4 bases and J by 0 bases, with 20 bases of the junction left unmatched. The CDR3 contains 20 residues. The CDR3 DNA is TGCAGCGTTGGCCATTCCCCGAGGAGCGGGGGACGCCGCTCCTACAATGAGCAGTTCTTC. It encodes CSVGHSPRSGGRRSYNEQFF.

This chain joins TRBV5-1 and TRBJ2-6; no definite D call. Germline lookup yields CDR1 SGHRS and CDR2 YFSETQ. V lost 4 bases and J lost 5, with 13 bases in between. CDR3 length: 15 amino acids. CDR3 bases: TGCGCCAGCAGCCGAGACCCTACCCGGGCCAACGTCCTGACTTTC. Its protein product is CASSRDPTRANVLTF. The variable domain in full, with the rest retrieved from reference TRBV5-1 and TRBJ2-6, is KAGVTQTPRYLIKTRGQQVTLSCSPISGHRSVSWYQQTPGQGLQFLFEYFSETQRNKGNFPGRFSGRQFSNSRSEMNVSTLELGDSALYLCASSRDPTRANVLTFGAGSRLTVL.

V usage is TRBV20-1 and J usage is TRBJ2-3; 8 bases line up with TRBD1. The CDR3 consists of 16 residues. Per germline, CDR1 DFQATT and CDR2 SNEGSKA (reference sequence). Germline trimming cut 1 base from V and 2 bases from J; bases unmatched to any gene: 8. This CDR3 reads CSARAGETGATDTQYF. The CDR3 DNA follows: TGCAGTGCTAGAGCCGGAGAGACAGGGGCCACAGATACGCAGTATTTT.

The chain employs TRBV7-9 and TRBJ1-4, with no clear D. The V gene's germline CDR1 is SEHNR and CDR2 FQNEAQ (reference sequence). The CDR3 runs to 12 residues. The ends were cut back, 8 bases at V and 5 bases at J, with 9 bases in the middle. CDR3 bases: TGTGCCAGCCGAGGATTCAATGAAAAACTGTTTTTT. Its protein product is CASRGFNEKLFF. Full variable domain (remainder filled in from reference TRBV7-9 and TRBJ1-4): DTGVSQNPRHKITKRGQNVTFRCDPISEHNRLYWYRQTLGQGPEFLTYFQNEAQLEKSRLLSDRFSAERPKGSFSTLEIQRTEQGDSAMYLCASRGFNEKLFFGSGTQLSVL.

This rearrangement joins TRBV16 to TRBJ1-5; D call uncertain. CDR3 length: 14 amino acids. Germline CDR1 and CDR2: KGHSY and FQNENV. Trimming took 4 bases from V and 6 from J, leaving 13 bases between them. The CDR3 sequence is CASSLTRVGQPQHF. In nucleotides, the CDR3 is TGTGCCAGCAGCCTCACTAGGGTTGGTCAGCCCCAGCATTTT.

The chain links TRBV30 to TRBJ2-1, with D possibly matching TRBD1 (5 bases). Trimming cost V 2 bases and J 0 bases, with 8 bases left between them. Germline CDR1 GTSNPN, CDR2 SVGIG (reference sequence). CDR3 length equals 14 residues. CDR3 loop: CAWSTGSSYNEQFF. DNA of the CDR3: TGTGCCTGGAGTACAGGTAGCTCCTACAATGAGCAGTTCTTC.

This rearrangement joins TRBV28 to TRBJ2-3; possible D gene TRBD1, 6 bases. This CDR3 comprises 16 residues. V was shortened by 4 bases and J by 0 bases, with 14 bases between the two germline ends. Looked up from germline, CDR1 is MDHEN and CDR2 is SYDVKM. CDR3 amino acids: CASSYTGTTSTDTQYF. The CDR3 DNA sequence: TGTGCCAGCAGTTACACCGGGACAACCAGCACAGATACGCAGTATTTT.

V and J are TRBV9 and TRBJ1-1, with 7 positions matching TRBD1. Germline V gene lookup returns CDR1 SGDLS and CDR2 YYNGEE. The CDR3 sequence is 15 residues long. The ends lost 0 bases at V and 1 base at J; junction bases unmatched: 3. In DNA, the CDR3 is TGTGCCAGCAGCGTAGGGACAGGTGAGAACACTGAAGCTTTCTTT. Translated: CASSVGTGENTEAFF.

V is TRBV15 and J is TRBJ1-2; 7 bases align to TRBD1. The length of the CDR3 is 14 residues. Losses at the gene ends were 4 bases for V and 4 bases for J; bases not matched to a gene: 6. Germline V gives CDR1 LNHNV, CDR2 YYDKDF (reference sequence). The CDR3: CATSIKGQSYGYTF. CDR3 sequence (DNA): TGTGCCACCAGCATAAAGGGACAGTCCTATGGCTACACCTTC.